The 9 T cell receptor beta chains presented below share a single source sample, sequenced in a study of blood T cell repertoires in COVID-19. The assay was immunoSEQ multiplex PCR, and TCRdb's table has in-frame clones only and misses some. The table has about 110,000 clones, 86% seen once. Material: peripheral blood. These receptors were obtained from a man in his forties or fifties with acute or convalescent COVID-19.

This clone occurred a few times. The chain employs TRBV6-2 or TRBV6-3 and TRBJ1-6; 9 bases match TRBD1. Germline V gene sequence: CDR1 MNHEY, CDR2 SVGEGT. Trimming cost V 6 bases and J 10 bases; bases outside gene matches: 13. This CDR3 has 16 residues. For the CDR3, the DNA is TGTGCCAGCAGCGCACTGCCTGGGACAGGGCGGTCACCCCTCCACTTT. Encoded protein: CASSALPGTGRSPLHF.

Comments on this clone: The same CDR3 arises from other DNA sequences in this sample as well. This chain links TRBV5-1 with TRBJ1-2; no clear D gene. Between the trimmed V and J ends, which lost 0 bases and 0 bases, there was a span of 6 bases. In germline, CDR1 is SGHRS, CDR2 YFSETQ. The CDR3 runs to 14 residues. Here the CDR3 DNA reads TGCGCCAGCAGCTTGGACAGAGCTAACTATGGCTACACCTTC. Translating gives CASSLDRANYGYTF.

The chain carries TRBV5-1 and TRBJ1-1, with TRBD1 matching 8 bases. The CDR3 is made up of 18 amino acids. The V gene end was trimmed by 4 bases and the J gene end by 0 bases; junction bases not matched to a gene: 14. The V gene's germline CDR1 is SGHRS and CDR2 YFSETQ. CDR3 protein: CASSPRPGTGSMNTEAFF. The CDR3 DNA reads as TGCGCCAGCAGCCCCCGCCCGGGGACAGGATCTATGAACACTGAAGCTTTCTTT.

The chain carries TRBV7-9 and TRBJ2-2, with 8 bases identical to TRBD1. The CDR3 sequence is 15 residues long. Germline-derived CDR1 and CDR2 are SEHNR and FQNEAQ (reference sequence). V gave up 3 bases and J gave up 1 base; unmatched junction bases: 1. Here the CDR3 DNA reads TGTGCCAGCAGCTTTGGGACAGGGAACACCGGGGAGCTGTTTTTT. Its protein is CASSFGTGNTGELFF.

The DNA of the CDR3 is TGTGCCAGCAGCCAGGGGTCTCCTCGGGAAGACACCGGGGAGCTGTTTTTT. Its protein is CASSQGSPREDTGELFF. The V and J genes are TRBV7-6 and TRBJ2-2; possible D gene TRBD1, 6 bases. Trimming shortened V by 5 bases and J by 3 bases, and 19 bases separated the two germline ends. The length of the CDR3 is 17 residues. Germline loops: CDR1 SGHVS, CDR2 FNYEAQ.

CDR3 bases: TGTGCCAGCAGCGCCCGACGGGACTTCGCCACTGAAGCTTTCTTT. Residues: CASSARRDFATEAFF. The chain joins TRBV7-2 to TRBJ1-1; weak D call: TRBD1 (5 bases). V dropped 5 bases and J dropped 4 bases, with 17 bases sitting between them. Germline values: CDR1 SGHTA, CDR2 FQGNSA. This CDR3 is 15 amino acids long.

The V gene is TRBV5-1, the J gene TRBJ1-1, with a possible D match to TRBD1 (6 bases). Per the germline V gene, CDR1 is SGHRS and CDR2 is YFSETQ. CDR3 length equals 15 residues. Trimming left V 0 bases short and J 8 bases short, with 17 bases between. This CDR3 reads CASSLDQGLDLEAFF. CDR3 DNA: TGCGCCAGCAGCTTGGATCAGGGGCTGGACCTAGAAGCTTTCTTT.

The V gene is TRBV29-1, the J gene TRBJ1-3; D gene ambiguous. Germline V gene lookup returns CDR1 SQVTM and CDR2 ANQGSEA. Trimming stripped 0 bases from V and 2 bases from J, with 8 bases between. This CDR3 region has 14 residues. In DNA form, the CDR3 reads TGCAGCGTTGAAGATGAGGCGGCTGGAAACACCATATATTTT. Its translation: CSVEDEAAGNTIYF.

V gene TRBV7-8 combines with J gene TRBJ2-1, with D possibly TRBD1 on 6 matching bases. V was clipped by 4 bases and J by 5 bases, with 15 bases between them. The germline V gene encodes CDR1 SGHVS and CDR2 FQNEAQ. This CDR3 contains 15 residues. The CDR3 is CASSSKTGYHNEQFF. The CDR3 bases are TGTGCCAGCAGCTCCAAGACAGGATACCACAATGAGCAGTTCTTC.